This entry lists 15 T cell receptor beta chains sequenced from one sample in a study of blood T cell repertoires in COVID-19. Measured with immunoSEQ multiplex PCR; TCRdb has only the in-frame clones, and not every one. The sample has fewer than 200,000 clones; around 78% are singletons. Sequencing was carried out using PBMCs or T cells enriched from blood (not recorded which). These receptors came from a woman aged 45-59 years who had recovered from COVID-19.

This sequence joins TRBV30 and TRBJ1-2, with 7 bases fitting TRBD1. After removal of 8 bases from V and 7 bases from J, the junction contained 10 bases not matched to a gene. Germline CDR1 is GTSNPN and CDR2 is SVGIG (reference sequence). The CDR3 covers 12 residues. In nucleotides, the CDR3 is TGTGCCGACAGGGCCCTCGCCGGTGGCTACACCTTC. Translated: CADRALAGGYTF.

V usage is TRBV11-3 and J usage is TRBJ2-5; perhaps TRBD2 as D (6 bases). V lost 3 bases to trimming and J lost 5 bases, with 7 bases between them. There are 12 residues in the CDR3. The germline CDR1 and CDR2 sequences are SGHNT and YENEEA. In nucleotides, the CDR3 is TGTGCCAGCAGCTTGGAGGGGGAGACCCAGTACTTC. Amino acid sequence: CASSLEGETQYF.

The chain has TRBV19 and TRBJ1-5, with D possibly TRBD1 on 5 matching bases. CDR1 and CDR2 (germline): LNHDA, SQIVND (reference sequence). Trimming pared 3 bases from V and 0 bases from J, leaving 9 bases between. The CDR3 length is 15 residues. The CDR3 bases are TGTGCCAGTAGTATCGCCAGGGCTAGCAATCAGCCCCAGCATTTT. Protein product: CASSIARASNQPQHF.

The chain recombines TRBV6-5 with TRBJ1-6, with D tentatively TRBD1 (5 bases). The CDR3 loop spans 15 amino acids. V shed 7 bases and J shed 11 bases, with 21 bases lying between them. The germline V gene encodes CDR1 MNHEY and CDR2 SVGAGI. The DNA of the CDR3 is TGTGCCAGCACCCCTCCTCGGGGGGACCTGGCACCCCTCCACTTT. Protein product: CASTPPRGDLAPLHF.

V and J are TRBV5-8 and TRBJ2-1, with TRBD1 as a possible D gene (5 bases). V lost 5 bases and J lost 9, with 9 bases in between. The V gene's germline CDR1 is SGHTS and CDR2 YDEGEE. There are 11 residues in the CDR3. CDR3 coding DNA: TGTGCCAGCAGAGGGGTTGGTGAGCAGTTCTTC. Its translation is CASRGVGEQFF.

This clone was observed once. This sequence joins TRBV19 and TRBJ1-2; 7 bases are a match to TRBD1. V lost 5 bases to trimming and J lost 6 bases; unmatched junction nucleotides: 12. CDR3 length equals 15 residues. Germline CDR1 and CDR2: LNHDA and SQIVND (reference sequence). The CDR3 region is CASSSRRQGTDGYTF. The CDR3 coding sequence is TGTGCCAGTAGTTCCCGTCGACAGGGAACGGATGGCTACACCTTC.

This clone occurred a few times. The V gene is TRBV3-1 (or the pseudogene TRBV3-2), the J gene TRBJ2-5; D is undetermined. V was cut by 4 bases and J by 1 base, with 7 bases left in between. The germline CDR1 and CDR2 sequences are LGHDT and YNNKEL (reference sequence). The CDR3 runs to 13 residues. This CDR3 reads CASSLSIQETQYF. The CDR3 coding sequence is TGTGCCAGCAGCCTCAGTATCCAAGAGACCCAGTACTTC.

The J gene is TRBJ2-1, the V gene TRBV5-1, with 9 bases identical to TRBD1. The germline gives CDR1 SGHRS, CDR2 YFSETQ. The CDR3 contains 12 residues. J gave up 14 bases and V 2 bases, and 5 bases lay outside the gene matches. This CDR3 is CASSLPGQGEFF. Written as DNA, the CDR3 is TGCGCCAGCAGCTTACCGGGACAGGGTGAGTTCTTC. The whole variable domain, filled in from reference TRBV5-1 and TRBJ2-1, reads KAGVTQTPRYLIKTRGQQVTLSCSPISGHRSVSWYQQTPGQGLQFLFEYFSETQRNKGNFPGRFSGRQFSNSRSEMNVSTLELGDSALYLCASSLPGQGEFFGPGTRLTVL.

The chain uses TRBV3-1 (or the pseudogene TRBV3-2) and TRBJ2-1, with a weak D call TRBD1 (6 bases). The germline gives CDR1 LGHDT, CDR2 YNNKEL (reference sequence). The CDR3 spans 14 residues. V lost 1 base, J lost 5 bases, and 9 bases lay in between. The CDR3 coding sequence is TGTGCCAGCAGCCAAGGAGGGGGTCACAATGAGCAGTTCTTC. Encoded protein: CASSQGGGHNEQFF.

The gene calls are TRBV6-5 and TRBJ1-1, with 9 bases lining up with TRBD1. J lost 6 bases, V lost 6 bases, and 8 bases had no gene match. Germline lookup yields CDR1 MNHEY and CDR2 SVGAGI. The CDR3 length is 14 residues. This CDR3 is CASSLGQGKAEAFF. In DNA, the CDR3 is TGTGCCAGCAGCCTCGGACAGGGGAAGGCTGAAGCTTTCTTT.

The gene calls are TRBV11-2 and TRBJ2-1, with TRBD2 identical over 8 bases. The CDR3 has 15 amino acids. The V and J ends lost 1 base and 5 bases, in that order; junction bases with no gene match: 4. Germline CDR1 is SGHAT and CDR2 is FQNNGV. The CDR3 protein is CASSLAGGSNNEQFF. The CDR3 bases are TGTGCCAGCAGCTTAGCGGGAGGGTCGAACAATGAGCAGTTCTTC. The full variable domain, rest sourced from reference TRBV11-2 and TRBJ2-1, is EAGVAQSPRYKIIEKRQSVAFWCNPISGHATLYWYQQILGQGPKLLIQFQNNGVVDDSQLPKDRFSAERLKGVDSTLKIQPAKLEDSAVYLCASSLAGGSNNEQFFGPGTRLTVL.

The chain employs TRBV5-5 and TRBJ1-6; D uncertain. V gave up 2 bases and J gave up 7 bases, with 10 bases separating them. Looked up from germline, CDR1 is SGHKS and CDR2 is YYEKEE (reference sequence). CDR3 length: 14 residues. CDR3 in DNA: TGTGCCAGCAGCTTAATGGGAGACAATTCACCCCTCCACTTT. Translation: CASSLMGDNSPLHF.

V and J are TRBV6-5 and TRBJ2-2; TRBD2 matches 10 bases. This CDR3 has 14 residues. V dropped 8 bases and J dropped 7; count of bases not matched to a gene: 7. From germline, CDR1 is MNHEY and CDR2 SVGAGI. CDR3 region: CASVRAGGGGELFF. The CDR3 region has the DNA TGTGCCAGCGTTCGAGCGGGAGGGGGCGGGGAGCTGTTTTTT.

The table lists this clone with a count of one. The chain uses TRBV5-1 and TRBJ1-1, with D uncertain. There are 15 residues in the CDR3. The V end was cut by 4 bases, the J end by 5 bases, with 18 bases between. Germline V gene lookup returns CDR1 SGHRS and CDR2 YFSETQ. The CDR3 DNA reads as TGCGCCAGCAGCCCGGCCCTAGAACGAACTACTGAAGCTTTCTTT. This encodes CASSPALERTTEAFF. The variable domain in full, completed from reference TRBV5-1 and TRBJ1-1, reads KAGVTQTPRYLIKTRGQQVTLSCSPISGHRSVSWYQQTPGQGLQFLFEYFSETQRNKGNFPGRFSGRQFSNSRSEMNVSTLELGDSALYLCASSPALERTTEAFFGQGTRLTVV.

This sequence joins TRBV19 and TRBJ1-5; no clear D gene. The CDR3 runs to 14 residues. Between the trimmed V and J ends, which lost 0 bases and 6 bases, there was a span of 9 bases. Germline CDR1 LNHDA, CDR2 SQIVND (reference sequence). This CDR3 reads CASSIDRGSQPQHF. CDR3 nucleotides: TGTGCCAGTAGTATAGATCGCGGGAGTCAGCCCCAGCATTTT. The whole variable domain, filled in from reference TRBV19 and TRBJ1-5, reads DGGITQSPKYLFRKEGQNVTLSCEQNLNHDAMYWYRQDPGQGLRLIYYSQIVNDFQKGDIAEGYSVSREKKESFPLTVTSAQKNPTAFYLCASSIDRGSQPQHFGDGTRLSIL.